The sequence of this T cell receptor (beta chain) was determined in a study of control samples from healthy donors and cancer patients. Germline V gives CDR1 SEHNR, CDR2 FQNEAQ (reference sequence). CDR3 size: 14 residues. The V and J ends lost 3 bases and 6 bases respectively, with 14 bases between them. This clone was seen only once. Data came from immunoSEQ multiplex PCR; TCRdb stores just in-frame clones and leaves some out. The data contain fewer than 200,000 clones, approximately 92% of them singletons. The gene calls are TRBV7-9 and TRBJ1-1, with D hard to call. This TCR was sampled from an older woman in good health. Sequencing was performed on blood. The CDR3 spells CASSLGEVDPEAFF. The CDR3 nucleotides are TGTGCCAGCAGCTTGGGCGAGGTTGACCCTGAAGCTTTCTTT.